Shown below are 4 T cell receptor beta chains from a single sample sequenced in a study of T-cell memory formation after mild COVID-19. TCRdb called the 5' RACE reads again in MiXCR, with one record for every CDR3 protein. The sample lists 250,000 to 350,000 distinct CDR3 sequences, approximately 14% seen once, with approximately 22% in the top ten. Sequences were obtained from PBMCs or a T cell subset sorted from them (not recorded which). The receptors here all came from a man aged 18 to 30 who had mild COVID-19 (a few samples of this study predate the infection). Cell type and time point are not known.

In its sample, this clonotype was seen a few times. This chain joins TRBV29-1 and TRBJ1-1, with 8 positions matching TRBD1. The junction had 5 bases not matched to a gene; V was cut back by 6 bases and J by 5 bases. CDR3 length equals 12 residues. The germline CDR1 and CDR2 sequences are SQVTM and ANQGSEA. CDR3 sequence: CSVTGEGTEAFF. The DNA of the CDR3 is TGCAGCGTGACAGGGGAAGGAACTGAAGCTTTCTTT.

This clonotype has just a few counts. The chain carries TRBV29-1 and TRBJ2-1; D not certain. Germline loops: CDR1 SQVTM, CDR2 ANQGSEA. The CDR3 runs 12 residues. The germline V and J ends were trimmed by 4 bases and 6 bases, with 10 bases remaining between them. This CDR3 reads CSVVTVVNEQFF. CDR3 nucleotides: TGCAGCGTTGTGACGGTGGTCAATGAGCAGTTCTTC.

V and J are TRBV18 and TRBJ1-2, with D unresolved. The V end lost 3 bases, the J end lost 0 bases, and 11 bases lay between the germline ends. Germline CDR1 and CDR2: KGHSH and LQKENI. This CDR3 has 15 amino acids. Here the CDR3 DNA reads TGTGCCAGCTCACCCGAATTAATAGCTAACTATGGCTACACCTTC. Translation gives CASSPELIANYGYTF.

This clonotype was seen a few times. The chain employs TRBV7-9 and TRBJ2-3; D possibly corresponds to TRBD1 (6 bases). Germline CDR1 is SEHNR and CDR2 is FQNEAQ (reference sequence). The CDR3 has 14 amino acids. The V end was cut by 6 bases, the J end by 10 bases, with 20 bases between. As DNA, the CDR3 is TGTGCCAGCAGACCTAATCTATTACAGGGCTCGCAGTATTTT. Its translation: CASRPNLLQGSQYF.